These T cell receptor beta chains were read from a single sample in a study of patients and donors after allogeneic stem cell transplantation. MiXCR was run by TCRdb on the RT-PCR reads, yielding one entry per CDR3 protein. The sample records roughly 180,000 distinct CDR3 sequences, roughly 40% being singletons. The specimen sequenced was blood, either unsorted or a sorted T cell fraction (not recorded which). The receptor source for this set is a human donor who was either an allogeneic HSCT recipient or a stem cell or donor lymphocyte infusion donor (not recorded which). It is not recorded whose cells these are; they may come from a transplant donor. Each CDR3 is given with its conserved first and last residue. Fields, in order: V gene, clone size, J gene, D gene, CDR3 protein, CDR3 DNA. D genes are given only for firm matches. The size of a clone is reported for some rows only, either as once, few or many, or as a class for expanded clones.

TRBV2	-	TRBJ1-6	-	CASSEALAAPLHF	TGTGCCAGCAGTGAAGCGCTAGCAGCGCCCCTCCACTTT
TRBV29-1	-	TRBJ1-1	-	CSVRDGLMNTEAFF	TGCAGCGTGAGGGACGGATTGATGAACACTGAAGCTTTCTTT
TRBV6-5	-	TRBJ2-1	TRBD1	CASSYARGTGTYNEQFF	TGTGCCAGCAGTTACGCTCGCGGGACAGGGACCTACAATGAGCAGTTCTTC
TRBV4-3	-	TRBJ2-3	TRBD2	CASSQDIVAGVKDTQYF	TGCGCCAGCAGCCAAGATATTGTAGCGGGAGTTAAAGATACGCAGTATTTT
TRBV11-1	-	TRBJ1-1	-	CASSLDVTTKGDTEAFF	TGTGCCAGCAGCTTAGACGTTACTACTAAGGGGGACACTGAAGCTTTCTTT
TRBV20-1	few	TRBJ2-7	TRBD2	CSSGLAGVYEQYF	TGCAGTTCCGGACTAGCGGGAGTATACGAGCAGTACTTC
TRBV6-5	few	TRBJ2-1	-	CASSYDLSSYNEQFF	TGTGCCAGCAGTTACGATTTGAGCTCCTACAATGAGCAGTTCTTC
TRBV12-3/TRBV12-4	few	TRBJ1-3	-	CASNPGPGNTIYF	TGTGCCAGTAATCCGGGTCCTGGAAACACCATATATTTT
TRBV7-9	-	TRBJ2-1	-	CASSTWKDNEQFF	TGTGCCAGCAGCACCTGGAAGGACAATGAGCAGTTCTTC
TRBV4-3	-	TRBJ1-4	TRBD1	CASSPGQGAEKLFF	TGCGCCAGCAGCCCGGGACAGGGGGCCGAAAAACTGTTTTTT
TRBV20-1	-	TRBJ2-7	TRBD2	CSAREIAGGPYEQYF	TGCAGTGCTAGAGAGATAGCGGGAGGTCCCTACGAGCAGTACTTC